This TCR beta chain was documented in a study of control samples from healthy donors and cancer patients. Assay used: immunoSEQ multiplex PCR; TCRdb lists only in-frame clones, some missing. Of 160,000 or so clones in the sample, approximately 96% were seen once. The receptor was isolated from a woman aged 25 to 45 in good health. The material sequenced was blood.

CDR3 residues: CASSLQGRSAEQYF. The CDR3 DNA follows: TGCGCCAGCAGCTTGCAGGGGCGAAGTGCCGAGCAGTACTTC. V usage is TRBV5-1 and J usage is TRBJ2-7, with D perhaps TRBD1 (6 bases). Germline V gene sequence: CDR1 SGHRS, CDR2 YFSETQ. The CDR3 covers 14 residues. V shed 1 base and J shed 6 bases, with 14 bases lying between them.